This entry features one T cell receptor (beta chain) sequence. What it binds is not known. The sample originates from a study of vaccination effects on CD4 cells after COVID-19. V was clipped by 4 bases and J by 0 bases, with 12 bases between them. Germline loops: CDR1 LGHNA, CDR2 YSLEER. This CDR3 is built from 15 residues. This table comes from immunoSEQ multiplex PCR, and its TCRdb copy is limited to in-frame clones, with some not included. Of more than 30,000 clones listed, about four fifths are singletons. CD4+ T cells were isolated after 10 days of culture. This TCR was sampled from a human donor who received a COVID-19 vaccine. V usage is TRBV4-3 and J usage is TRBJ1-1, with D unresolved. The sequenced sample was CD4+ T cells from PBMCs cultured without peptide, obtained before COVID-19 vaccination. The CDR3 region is CASSRERGVNTEAFF. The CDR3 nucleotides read TGCGCCAGCAGCCGAGAGCGTGGAGTGAACACTGAAGCTTTCTTT.